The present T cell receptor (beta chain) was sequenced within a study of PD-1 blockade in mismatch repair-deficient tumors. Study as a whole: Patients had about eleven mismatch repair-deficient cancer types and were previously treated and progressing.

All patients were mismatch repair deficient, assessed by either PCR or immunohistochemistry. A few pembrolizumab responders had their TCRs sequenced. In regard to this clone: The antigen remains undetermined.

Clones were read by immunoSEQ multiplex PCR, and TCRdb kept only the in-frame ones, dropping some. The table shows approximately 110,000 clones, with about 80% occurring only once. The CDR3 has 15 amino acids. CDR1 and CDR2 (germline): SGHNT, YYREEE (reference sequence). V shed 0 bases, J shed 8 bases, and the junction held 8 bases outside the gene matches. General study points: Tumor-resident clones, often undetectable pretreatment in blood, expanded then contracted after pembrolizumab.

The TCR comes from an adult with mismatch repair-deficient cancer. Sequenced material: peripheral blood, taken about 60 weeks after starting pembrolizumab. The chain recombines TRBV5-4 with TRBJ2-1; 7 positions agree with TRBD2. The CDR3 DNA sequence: TGTGCCAGCAGCTTGGCCGCGGGAGCTTCATATGAGCAGTTCTTC. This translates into CASSLAAGASYEQFF.